This entry lists 2 T cell receptor beta chains sequenced from one sample in a study of T cell responses to AZD1222 COVID-19 vaccine. The table came from immunoSEQ multiplex PCR; TCRdb's copy has only in-frame clones and leaves some out. The sample comprises 86,000 or so clones, about 88% of which are singletons, and 6.9% rests with the top ten. The sequencing here drew on peripheral blood, taken 28 days after the second AZD1222 dose. These receptors were collected from an adult who received the AZD1222 COVID-19 vaccine.

J is TRBJ2-1 and V is TRBV7-2, with D possibly TRBD2 on 7 matching bases. Trimming took 1 base from V and 5 from J, leaving 12 bases between them. The CDR3 sequence is 15 residues long. The germline CDR1 and CDR2 sequences are SGHTA and FQGNSA. CDR3 residues: CASSLVGGADNEQFF. The CDR3, as DNA: TGTGCCAGCAGCTTAGTGGGGGGGGCCGACAATGAGCAGTTCTTC.

The chain uses TRBV7-3 and TRBJ2-5; 11 bases match TRBD1. J was trimmed by 5 bases and V by 2 bases; bases with no gene match: 7. Looked up from germline, CDR1 is SGHTA and CDR2 is FQGTGA. The CDR3 runs to 16 residues. The CDR3 DNA follows: TGTGCCAGCAGCTTAGATGGGACAGGGGGGAAGGAGACCCAGTACTTC. Translating it yields CASSLDGTGGKETQYF.